This TCR beta chain derives from a study of blood T cell repertoires in COVID-19. Study-level background: Acute and convalescent COVID-19 samples came from the United States, Italy and Spain. PBMCs, B-cell-depleted T cells, or T cells provided the cDNA or gDNA that made up the material.

Per the original data handling: Counts of nucleated cells, estimated from reference gene primer amplification, were obtained. Some clones are missing from TCRdb's copy, which holds only in-frame ones; the method was immunoSEQ multiplex PCR. V and J calls plus clone size are reproduced from that table; the DNA served to infer D and trimming. The repertoire includes about 170,000 clones, around four fifths of them detected once, and more than 7% sits in the top ten. This CDR3 is 15 amino acids long. Germline CDR1 reads LNHDA; CDR2 reads SQIVND (reference sequence). The V gene lost 6 bases and the J gene lost 4 bases, with 18 bases spanning the gap.

Sequencing input: peripheral blood. V and J are TRBV19 and TRBJ1-2; possibly TRBD1 for D (5 bases). This TCR came from an elderly woman with active or convalescent COVID-19. The CDR3 DNA follows: TGTGCCAGTAGCAGCCAGGACAACCGCCGCTATGGCTACACCTTC. Its translation: CASSSQDNRRYGYTF.